The rows below give T cell receptor beta chains drawn from one sample of a study of CD8+ T cells in alopecia areata. Libraries were prepared by immunoSEQ multiplex PCR; TCRdb keeps only in-frame clonotypes and omits some of them. The data show approximately 65,000 clones, more than 45% seen once. Material: CD8+ T cells sorted from blood, obtained around week 37, from a patient treated with tofacitinib. These receptors came from a human donor with alopecia areata. CDR3s include the opening cysteine and the closing phenylalanine or tryptophan. Clone size is not always given. Where it is, it says once, few, many or a class for expanded clones.

clone size: NA; J gene: TRBJ2-1; V gene: TRBV6-5; CDR3 protein: CASSSSGDSYNEQFF
clone size: NA; J gene: TRBJ2-7; V gene: TRBV7-2; CDR3 protein: CASSLSGGGLPSYEQYF
clone size: NA; J gene: TRBJ1-1; V gene: TRBV19; CDR3 protein: CASSIGGMNTEAFF
clone size: few; J gene: TRBJ2-7; V gene: TRBV7-9; CDR3 protein: CASSARTGAPYEQYF
clone size: NA; J gene: TRBJ2-7; V gene: TRBV4-3; CDR3 protein: CASSQEVGTYEQYF
clone size: NA; J gene: TRBJ2-7; V gene: TRBV2; CDR3 protein: CASRRGYYEQYF
clone size: NA; J gene: TRBJ2-1; V gene: TRBV30; CDR3 protein: CAAEAGTYNEQFF
clone size: NA; J gene: TRBJ2-7; V gene: TRBV5-1; CDR3 protein: CASSNPGVNYEQYF
clone size: NA; J gene: TRBJ2-7; V gene: TRBV5-1; CDR3 protein: CASSIGTNEQYF
clone size: few; J gene: TRBJ2-7; V gene: TRBV2; CDR3 protein: CASLVTGGSYEQYF
clone size: NA; J gene: TRBJ2-2; V gene: TRBV29-1; CDR3 protein: CSVQGASPTGELFF
clone size: NA; J gene: TRBJ2-3; V gene: TRBV29-1; CDR3 protein: CSVVGQGTDTQYF
clone size: NA; J gene: TRBJ2-3; V gene: TRBV28; CDR3 protein: CASSPRDRERGTDTQYF
clone size: NA; J gene: TRBJ2-7; V gene: TRBV29-1; CDR3 protein: CSVEAGEAYEQYF
clone size: few; J gene: TRBJ2-2; V gene: TRBV29-1; CDR3 protein: CSVETGANTGELFF
clone size: NA; J gene: TRBJ1-2; V gene: TRBV29-1; CDR3 protein: CSVEGAYGYTF
clone size: few; J gene: TRBJ2-7; V gene: TRBV5-1; CDR3 protein: CASSLFGTVTYEQYF
clone size: NA; J gene: TRBJ2-7; V gene: TRBV4-1; CDR3 protein: CASSQDRQDEQYF
clone size: NA; J gene: TRBJ2-1; V gene: TRBV10-3; CDR3 protein: CASEGLAGVGYEQFF
clone size: NA; J gene: TRBJ1-4; V gene: TRBV2; CDR3 protein: CATKPGGAVEKLFF
clone size: NA; J gene: TRBJ2-7; V gene: TRBV9; CDR3 protein: CASSVVGTGGIYEQYF
clone size: NA; J gene: TRBJ2-1; V gene: TRBV6-5; CDR3 protein: CASSRSGDSYNEQFF
clone size: few; J gene: TRBJ2-1; V gene: TRBV30; CDR3 protein: CAWTLGGAYNEQFF
clone size: NA; J gene: TRBJ2-1; V gene: TRBV29-1; CDR3 protein: CSDGGQGSHEQFF
clone size: NA; J gene: TRBJ1-2; V gene: TRBV27; CDR3 protein: CASRRGGEAHYGYTF
clone size: NA; J gene: TRBJ2-7; V gene: TRBV5-1; CDR3 protein: CASSAGLAGHEQYF
clone size: NA; J gene: TRBJ1-1; V gene: TRBV7-2; CDR3 protein: CASSSGPGTEAFF
clone size: few; J gene: TRBJ1-4; V gene: TRBV27; CDR3 protein: CASGLRRTNEKLFF
clone size: once; J gene: TRBJ2-1; V gene: TRBV13; CDR3 protein: CASSLGQHFGNEQFF
clone size: NA; J gene: TRBJ1-4; V gene: TRBV5-1; CDR3 protein: CASSPRQGDEKLFF
clone size: NA; J gene: TRBJ2-3; V gene: TRBV29-1; CDR3 protein: CSPWLSGAQYF
clone size: few; J gene: TRBJ1-1; V gene: TRBV11-2; CDR3 protein: CASRPIKQGPFEAEAFF
clone size: NA; J gene: TRBJ2-6; V gene: TRBV30; CDR3 protein: CAWEAAISGAVLTF
clone size: NA; J gene: TRBJ2-7; V gene: TRBV13; CDR3 protein: CASRGPKGATYEQYF
clone size: NA; J gene: TRBJ2-1; V gene: TRBV5-6; CDR3 protein: CASSLVAHSYNEQFF
clone size: NA; J gene: TRBJ2-6; V gene: TRBV4-3; CDR3 protein: CASSQDQGTRANVLTF
clone size: NA; J gene: TRBJ2-3; V gene: TRBV11-2; CDR3 protein: CASSSTGARTDTQYF
clone size: once; J gene: TRBJ2-7; V gene: TRBV7-2; CDR3 protein: CASSSGISYEQYF
clone size: NA; J gene: TRBJ2-6; V gene: TRBV11-1; CDR3 protein: CASSQRSGANVLTF
clone size: NA; J gene: TRBJ2-7; V gene: TRBV5-4; CDR3 protein: CASSLGQGLPYEQYF
clone size: NA; J gene: TRBJ1-4; V gene: TRBV11-2; CDR3 protein: CASSLTGEKLFF
clone size: NA; J gene: TRBJ2-2; V gene: TRBV7-2; CDR3 protein: CASSLAPWQGEDTGELFF
clone size: NA; J gene: TRBJ1-2; V gene: TRBV6-5; CDR3 protein: CASSYVRGTLDGYTF
clone size: NA; J gene: TRBJ1-2; V gene: TRBV9; CDR3 protein: CASSVDPLSQGVVGYTF
clone size: few; J gene: TRBJ2-7; V gene: TRBV6-5; CDR3 protein: CASSSGSDYEQYF
clone size: few; J gene: TRBJ2-7; V gene: TRBV7-2; CDR3 protein: CASSLGVGEEAYEQYF
clone size: NA; J gene: TRBJ1-1; V gene: TRBV30; CDR3 protein: CAWSLGTEAFF
clone size: NA; J gene: TRBJ1-2; V gene: TRBV5-4; CDR3 protein: CASTSPIHHGYTF
clone size: many; J gene: TRBJ2-1; V gene: TRBV15; CDR3 protein: CATSREGGRANEQFF
clone size: NA; J gene: TRBJ2-7; V gene: TRBV9; CDR3 protein: CASSDKAGVTYEQYF
clone size: few; J gene: TRBJ2-1; V gene: TRBV4-1; CDR3 protein: CASSQVGNNEQFF
clone size: NA; J gene: TRBJ2-7; V gene: TRBV29-1; CDR3 protein: CSAVAGSYEQYF
clone size: NA; J gene: TRBJ2-7; V gene: TRBV29-1; CDR3 protein: CSVELAKTYEQYF
clone size: few; J gene: TRBJ2-7; V gene: TRBV29-1; CDR3 protein: CSVVGYEQYF